The T cell receptor (beta chain) described here comes from a study of T cell responses to AZD1222 COVID-19 vaccine. For the study at large: Second-dose intervals of approximately 4 or approximately 12 weeks were pooled. Study-level results: It should be noted that donors were predominantly white British and more often female, and clonal diversity was possibly underestimated. Regions 160-218 and 743-854 dominated among vaccine-associated CD4 TCRs spanning spike. Only a handful of people who got AZD1222 tested seropositive at baseline.

Concerning this clone itself: Its target is not known.

Using immunoSEQ multiplex PCR, the repertoire was profiled, and TCRdb retains in-frame clones only, with some absent. The sample yields some 130,000 clones, around 90% seen once. With 6 bases removed from V and 6 bases from J, the gap between germline ends came to 14 bases. This CDR3 has 13 amino acids. CDR1 is MNHEY, CDR2 SVGAGI, per germline. The chain is built from TRBV6-5 and TRBJ1-1; D is unresolved. This TCR was recovered from an adult in good health. The sequencing used peripheral blood, collected on day 0 of AZD1222 vaccination. The CDR3 DNA follows: TGTGCCAGCAGAGCCTCTTACGCCGCTGAAGCTTTCTTT. It codes for CASRASYAAEAFF.